The clone carrying this TCR beta chain was found a few times. This record belongs to a study of OX40 agonist ivuxolimab in advanced cancers. TCRdb keeps only in-frame clones here, not all; method: immunoSEQ multiplex PCR. The sample contains about 62,000 clones, about 81% of which appear only once. The V gene end was trimmed by 5 bases and the J gene end by 6 bases; junction bases not matched to a gene: 4. Germline CDR1 is LNHDA and CDR2 is SQIVND (reference sequence). This CDR3 region has 13 residues. The sample was CD4+ or CD8+ T cells sorted from blood, taken in a trial of the OX40 agonist ivuxolimab. This sequence originates from an adult with an advanced solid tumor such as melanoma, head and neck, liver or kidney cancer. The chain uses TRBV19 and TRBJ1-5; 7 bases agree with TRBD1. The CDR3 reads CASSLDRAQPQHF. In DNA form, the CDR3 reads TGTGCCAGTAGTCTCGACAGGGCTCAGCCCCAGCATTTT. The variable domain in full, with the rest retrieved from reference TRBV19 and TRBJ1-5, is DGGITQSPKYLFRKEGQNVTLSCEQNLNHDAMYWYRQDPGQGLRLIYYSQIVNDFQKGDIAEGYSVSREKKESFPLTVTSAQKNPTAFYLCASSLDRAQPQHFGDGTRLSIL.